What follows describes a single T cell receptor (beta chain). The repertoire was sequenced with immunoSEQ multiplex PCR; TCRdb's copy has only in-frame clones and lacks some. Among approximately 90,000 clones listed, about 86% were seen once. This CDR3 spans 16 amino acids. Trimming shortened V by 0 bases and J by 2 bases, and 12 bases separated the two germline ends. Germline CDR1 is LGHNA and CDR2 is YSLEER. These data come from a study of blood T cell repertoires in COVID-19. Whole-study context: The analysed material was cDNA or gDNA that came from T cells, B-cell-depleted T cells, or PBMCs.

Sequencing was carried out using peripheral blood. V usage is TRBV4-3 and J usage is TRBJ2-3, with D possibly TRBD2 on 5 matching bases. The sequence was obtained from a man older than 75 with active or convalescent COVID-19. This CDR3 reads CASSQDPSGYTDTQYF. As DNA, the CDR3 is TGCGCCAGCAGCCAAGATCCGAGCGGATACACAGATACGCAGTATTTT.